This entry features one T cell receptor beta chain sequence. This sample stems from a study of blood T cell repertoires in COVID-19. Overall study context: Sites across the United States, Italy and Spain contributed samples from acute and convalescent COVID-19. PBMCs, B-cell-depleted T cells, or T cells were the source of the cDNA or gDNA that made up the material.

CDR1 is SGDLS and CDR2 is YYNGEE in the germline V gene. V lost 7 bases and J 4 bases, leaving 15 bases between the germline ends. This CDR3 contains 14 residues. Sequencing used immunoSEQ multiplex PCR; TCRdb keeps in-frame clones, though not all of them. The table includes around 300,000 clones, around 82% detected once. This receptor was identified in a man aged 25 to 40 with active or convalescent COVID-19. The sample taken for sequencing was peripheral blood. The chain has TRBV9 and TRBJ2-1; a weak D match, TRBD2 (7 bases). CDR3 in DNA: TGTGCCAGCGAGAGGGGGGGCCTGTACAATGAGCAGTTCTTC. Its translation: CASERGGLYNEQFF.